Following are 27 T cell receptor beta chains from one sample sequenced in a study of CD8 T cells in Susac syndrome. Reverse transcription of about 0.5 to 1 ug RNA was performed with random hexamers. MiXCR was run by TCRdb on the immunoSEQ multiplex PCR reads, yielding one entry per CDR3 protein. The sample carries about 290,000 distinct CDR3 sequences, 70% to 90% recorded once. The sample consisted of CD8+ T cells from PBMCs. These receptors were taken from a human donor with multiple sclerosis.

This rearrangement joins TRBV5-1 to TRBJ2-1; the D call may be TRBD1 or TRBD2 (5 bases each). The V and J ends lost 0 bases and 7 bases respectively, with 17 bases between them. The CDR3 length is 16 residues. Germline V gene sequence: CDR1 SGHRS, CDR2 YFSETQ. CDR3 bases: TGCGCCAGCAGCTTGGTTACTAGAGGGGTCCAGAATGAGCAGTTCTTC. Its protein is CASSLVTRGVQNEQFF.

The chain carries TRBV12-3 or TRBV12-4 and TRBJ2-3, with TRBD1 as a possible D gene (6 bases). V was pared by 5 bases and J by 7 bases, with 10 bases between. The CDR3 contains 12 residues. CDR3 loop: CASSPTGHTQYF. The CDR3 nucleotides read TGTGCCAGCAGTCCGACAGGACATACGCAGTATTTT.

V usage is TRBV15 and J usage is TRBJ2-1; D gene ambiguous. The V end was cut by 0 bases, the J end by 0 bases, with 12 bases between. From germline, CDR1 is LNHNV and CDR2 YYDKDF (reference sequence). The CDR3 contains 17 residues. CDR3 sequence reads: CATSRDLPASSYNEQFF. CDR3 DNA sequence: TGTGCCACCAGCAGAGACCTGCCGGCGAGCTCCTACAATGAGCAGTTCTTC.

V is TRBV3-1 and J is TRBJ2-2; D remains ambiguous. V was clipped by 7 bases and J by 5 bases, with 8 bases between them. Germline loops: CDR1 LGHDT, CDR2 YNNKEL (reference sequence). The CDR3 length is 12 residues. As DNA, the CDR3 is TGTGCCAGCAACCAGGTGACCGGGGAGCTGTTTTTT. Translating gives CASNQVTGELFF. Drawing the rest from reference TRBV3-1 and TRBJ2-2, the complete variable domain is DTAVSQTPKYLVTQMGNDKSIKCEQNLGHDTMYWYKQDSKKFLKIMFSYNNKELIINETVPNRFSPKSPDKAHLNLHINSLELGDSAVYFCASNQVTGELFFGEGSRLTVL.

This clonotype was recorded only once. The chain has TRBV6-1 and TRBJ1-2; D gene ambiguous. The CDR3 sequence is 14 residues long. Germline V CDR1 and CDR2: MNHNS, SASEGT. The V gene lost 9 bases and the J gene lost 1 base, with 15 bases spanning the gap. The CDR3 bases are TGTGCCAGTTTTTATGGGGAGGGTAACTATGGCTACACCTTC. This sequence encodes CASFYGEGNYGYTF.

This clonotype was detected only once. This rearrangement joins TRBV7-8 to TRBJ2-1; TRBD2 aligns across 10 bases. The CDR3 is 19 amino acids. Trimming took 5 bases from V and 5 from J; bases not matched to a gene: 18. Germline V gene lookup returns CDR1 SGHVS and CDR2 FQNEAQ. The CDR3 sequence: CASSQTLAGGHPFDNEQFF. CDR3 in DNA: TGTGCCAGCAGCCAAACTTTAGCGGGGGGCCATCCTTTCGACAATGAGCAGTTCTTC.

This sequence joins TRBV4-1 and TRBJ2-1; 7 nucleotides align to TRBD2. V dropped 4 bases and J dropped 1; count of bases not matched to a gene: 4. Germline V gives CDR1 MGHRA, CDR2 YSYEKL. This CDR3 comprises 15 residues. DNA of the CDR3: TGCGCCAGCAGCCTCCAGCGGGAATCCTACAATGAGCAGTTCTTC. As protein: CASSLQRESYNEQFF.

This clonotype was recorded once. CDR3 nucleotides: TGCGCCAGCAGCCCCGGGGTAGCGGGTGCTAGCACAGATACGCAGTATTTT. This sequence encodes CASSPGVAGASTDTQYF. The J gene is TRBJ2-3, the V gene TRBV4-3; TRBD2 agrees at 7 bases. The CDR3 has 17 amino acids. Germline V lookup: CDR1 LGHNA, CDR2 YSLEER. Losses at the gene ends were 4 bases for V and 0 bases for J; bases not matched to a gene: 10.

This rearrangement joins TRBV9 to TRBJ1-2; possible D gene TRBD1, 6 bases. The CDR3 sequence is 15 residues long. V was pared by 0 bases and J by 0 bases, with 9 bases between. Germline-derived CDR1 and CDR2 are SGDLS and YYNGEE. CDR3 amino acids: CASSVGTGPNYGYTF. The CDR3 nucleotides are TGTGCCAGCAGCGTAGGAACAGGGCCTAACTATGGCTACACCTTC.

The chain carries TRBV2 and TRBJ2-1; maybe TRBD2 (6 bases). The CDR3 contains 15 residues. The V end lost 5 bases, the J end lost 5 bases, and 16 bases lay between the germline ends. CDR1 and CDR2 (germline): SNHLY, FYNNEI. This CDR3 is CASSPLTGGHNEQFF. As DNA, the CDR3 is TGTGCCAGCAGTCCTTTGACTGGAGGGCACAATGAGCAGTTCTTC.

The chain links TRBV12-3 or TRBV12-4 to TRBJ2-1; no definite D call. V was clipped by 0 bases and J by 8 bases, with 17 bases between them. The CDR3 consists of 16 residues. The CDR3 sequence is CASSLARIVERDEQFF. CDR3 nucleotides: TGTGCCAGCAGTTTAGCAAGAATTGTGGAGCGCGATGAGCAGTTCTTC.

This chain joins TRBV12-3 or TRBV12-4 and TRBJ2-4, with TRBD1 matching 8 bases. The CDR3 runs to 19 residues. V shed 3 bases, J shed 0 bases, and the junction held 13 bases outside the gene matches. The CDR3 nucleotides are TGTGCCAGCAGTTTGGACAGGGAAGGGCTGGTTGTAGCCAAAAACATTCAGTACTTC. It yields the protein CASSLDREGLVVAKNIQYF.

V usage is TRBV29-1 and J usage is TRBJ2-1, with D perhaps matching TRBD1 (6 bases). The V gene lost 6 bases and the J gene lost 2 bases, with 17 bases spanning the gap. There are 15 residues in the CDR3. The germline V gene has CDR1 SQVTM and CDR2 ANQGSEA. The CDR3 nucleotides read TGCAGCGTCCTGTCGTCAGGGACACCCTACAATGAGCAGTTCTTC. This sequence encodes CSVLSSGTPYNEQFF.

The V gene is TRBV6-5, the J gene TRBJ2-7; D is possibly TRBD2 (5 bases). Germline V gene lookup returns CDR1 MNHEY and CDR2 SVGAGI. The CDR3 covers 17 residues. Trimming cost V 2 bases and J 0 bases, with 17 bases left between them. CDR3 residues: CASSYGLFPGSSYEQYF. In DNA, the CDR3 is TGTGCCAGCAGTTACGGACTGTTCCCAGGCAGCTCCTACGAGCAGTACTTC.

The rearrangement links TRBV9 to TRBJ2-7, with 11 bases identical to TRBD2. Germline CDR1 SGDLS, CDR2 YYNGEE. The CDR3 contains 16 residues. With V trimmed by 2 bases and J by 1 base, 5 bases remained unmatched. Here the CDR3 reads CASSVGGTSGSYEQYF. The CDR3, as DNA: TGTGCCAGCAGCGTGGGGGGGACTAGCGGTTCCTACGAGCAGTACTTC.

The chain has TRBV7-9 and TRBJ2-7, with D uncertain. CDR1 SEHNR and CDR2 FQNEAQ come from the germline V gene (reference sequence). CDR3 length: 14 residues. Trimming left V 5 bases short and J 3 bases short, with 14 bases between. The CDR3 DNA reads TGTGCCAGCAGCCCGACGCCCCTAAGCTACGAGCAGTACTTC. Translating it yields CASSPTPLSYEQYF.

V is TRBV18 and J is TRBJ1-4, with 9 positions matching TRBD1. This CDR3 spans 18 amino acids. Losses at the gene ends were 2 bases for V and 0 bases for J; bases not matched to a gene: 7. Germline values: CDR1 KGHSH, CDR2 LQKENI. The CDR3 DNA sequence: TGTGCCAGCTCACCATCGGGACAGGGCTTCGCAACTAATGAAAAACTGTTTTTT. It translates to CASSPSGQGFATNEKLFF.

CDR3 coding DNA: TGTGCCAGCAGCTTAGGGGCAGAGTACAATGAGCAGTTCTTC. Protein: CASSLGAEYNEQFF. The gene calls are TRBV11-2 and TRBJ2-1; D is unclear. Germline V lookup: CDR1 SGHAT, CDR2 FQNNGV. The CDR3 loop spans 14 amino acids. Deletions cut 1 base from V and 4 bases from J, with 8 bases between.

This clonotype turned up a few times. The chain combines TRBV5-6 with TRBJ2-1; weak D call: TRBD1 (5 bases). CDR3 length equals 12 residues. Germline-derived CDR1 and CDR2 are SGHDT and YYEEEE. V was shortened by 5 bases and J by 5 bases, with 8 bases between the two germline ends. The CDR3 DNA is TGTGCCAGCAGTCAACAGGACAATGAGCAGTTCTTC. Encoded protein: CASSQQDNEQFF.

This chain uses TRBV12-3 or TRBV12-4 with TRBJ2-7, with 9 bases lining up with TRBD2. The CDR3 has 14 residues. V lost 3 bases, J lost 3 bases, and 3 bases stayed unmatched. The CDR3 DNA reads as TGTGCCAGCAGTTTCGAACTAGCGGGCTACGAGCAGTACTTC. This codes for CASSFELAGYEQYF.

The chain uses TRBV4-3 and TRBJ2-5; 7 positions match TRBD1. Germline CDR1 reads LGHNA; CDR2 reads YSLEER. The CDR3 runs 15 residues. J was trimmed by 3 bases and V by 1 base; bases with no gene match: 5. CDR3 sequence reads: CASSQVWQGEETQYF. DNA of the CDR3: TGCGCCAGCAGCCAAGTATGGCAGGGGGAAGAGACCCAGTACTTC.

The gene calls are TRBV7-6 and TRBJ2-5; perhaps D is TRBD1 or TRBD2 (5 bases each). The length of the CDR3 is 14 residues. V lost 7 bases and J 2 bases, leaving 14 bases between the germline ends. Germline V gene lookup returns CDR1 SGHVS and CDR2 FNYEAQ. The CDR3 is CASKGAGSQETQYF. CDR3 bases: TGTGCCAGCAAAGGGGCGGGCAGTCAAGAGACCCAGTACTTC.

This chain connects TRBV11-1 to TRBJ1-1, with D hard to call. Trimming took off 3 bases at V and 4 bases at J, with 6 bases between the two ends. CDR3 length: 12 residues. Germline CDR1 reads SGHAT; CDR2 reads FQDESV (reference sequence). CDR3 sequence reads: CASSLFSTEAFF. The CDR3 DNA reads TGTGCCAGCAGCTTGTTTAGCACTGAAGCTTTCTTT.

The chain combines TRBV20-1 with TRBJ2-1; weak D call: TRBD1 (6 bases). Germline CDR1 DFQATT, CDR2 SNEGSKA (reference sequence). Trimming left V 1 base short and J 15 bases short, with 19 bases between. The CDR3 totals 13 residues. The CDR3 nucleotides read TGCAGTGCTAGAGGGGGACACGGCCCTATGTGGTTCTTC. Its protein product is CSARGGHGPMWFF.

This rearrangement joins TRBV12-3 or TRBV12-4 to TRBJ2-1; D might be TRBD2 (7 bases). CDR3 size: 15 residues. Trimming removed 7 bases at V and 0 bases at J, with 13 bases between. In nucleotides, the CDR3 is TGTGCCAGCACTCAAGGGGGGGCCTCCTACAATGAGCAGTTCTTC. Its translation: CASTQGGASYNEQFF.

This sequence joins TRBV20-1 and TRBJ2-5; 7 bases map to TRBD2. The CDR3 runs to 15 residues. The V segment lost 4 bases and the J segment 2 bases; nucleotides outside the gene matches: 10. Germline lookup yields CDR1 DFQATT and CDR2 SNEGSKA (reference sequence). Here the CDR3 DNA reads TGCAGTGCTACGGGACTACCGTATAAACAAGAGACCCAGTACTTC. Amino acid sequence: CSATGLPYKQETQYF.

The table lists this clonotype with a count of one. This rearrangement joins TRBV5-4 to TRBJ2-1, with 9 bases that match TRBD2. The V segment lost 0 bases and the J segment 5 bases; nucleotides outside the gene matches: 6. CDR1 and CDR2 (germline): SGHNT, YYREEE (reference sequence). This CDR3 spans 16 amino acids. In DNA, the CDR3 is TGTGCCAGCAGCTTGGAGGGCCTAGCGGGGCACAATGAGCAGTTCTTC. It specifies CASSLEGLAGHNEQFF.